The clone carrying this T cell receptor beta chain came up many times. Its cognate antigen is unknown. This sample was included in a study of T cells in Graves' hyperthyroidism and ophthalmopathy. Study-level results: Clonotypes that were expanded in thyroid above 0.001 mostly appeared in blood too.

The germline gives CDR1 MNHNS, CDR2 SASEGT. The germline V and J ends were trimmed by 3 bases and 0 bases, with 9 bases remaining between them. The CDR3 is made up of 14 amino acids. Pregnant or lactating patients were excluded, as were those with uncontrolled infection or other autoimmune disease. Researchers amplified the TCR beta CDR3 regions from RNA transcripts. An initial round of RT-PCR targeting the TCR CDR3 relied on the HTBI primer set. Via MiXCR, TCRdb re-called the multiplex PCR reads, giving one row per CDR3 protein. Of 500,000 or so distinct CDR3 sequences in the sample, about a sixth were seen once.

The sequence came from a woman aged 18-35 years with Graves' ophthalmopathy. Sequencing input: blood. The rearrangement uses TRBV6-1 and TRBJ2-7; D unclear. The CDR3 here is CASSDGYGSYEQYF. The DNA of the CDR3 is TGTGCCAGCAGTGATGGGTACGGCTCCTACGAGCAGTACTTC.